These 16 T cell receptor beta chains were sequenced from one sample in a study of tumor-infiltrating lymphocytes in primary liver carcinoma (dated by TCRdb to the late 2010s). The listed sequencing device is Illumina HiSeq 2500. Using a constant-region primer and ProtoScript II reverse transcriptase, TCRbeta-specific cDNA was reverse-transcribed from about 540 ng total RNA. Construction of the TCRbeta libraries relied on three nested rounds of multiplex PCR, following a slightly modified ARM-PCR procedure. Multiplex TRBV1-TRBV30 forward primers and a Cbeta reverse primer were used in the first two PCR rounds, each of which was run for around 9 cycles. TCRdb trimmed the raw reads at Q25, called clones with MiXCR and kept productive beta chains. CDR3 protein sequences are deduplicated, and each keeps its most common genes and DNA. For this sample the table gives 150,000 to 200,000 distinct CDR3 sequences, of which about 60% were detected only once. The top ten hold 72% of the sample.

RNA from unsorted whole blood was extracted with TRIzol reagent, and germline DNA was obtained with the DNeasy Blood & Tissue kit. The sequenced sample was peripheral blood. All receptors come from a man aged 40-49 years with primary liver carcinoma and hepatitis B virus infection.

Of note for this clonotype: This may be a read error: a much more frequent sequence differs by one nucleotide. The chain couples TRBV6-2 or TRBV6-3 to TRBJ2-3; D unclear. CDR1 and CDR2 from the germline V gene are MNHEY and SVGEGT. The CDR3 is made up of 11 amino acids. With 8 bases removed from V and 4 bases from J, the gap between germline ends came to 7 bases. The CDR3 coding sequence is TGTGCCAGCGGCCCCGCAGATACGCAGTATTTT. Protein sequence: CASGPADTQYF.

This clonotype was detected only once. CDR3 DNA: TGTGCCAGCAGTTTAGCGCCCCTCGGGGAGCTGTTTTTT. Translation: CASSLAPLGELFF. This rearrangement joins TRBV12-3 or TRBV12-4 to TRBJ2-2; no clear D gene. The CDR3 is made up of 13 amino acids. Trimming stripped 0 bases from V and 7 bases from J, with 6 bases between.

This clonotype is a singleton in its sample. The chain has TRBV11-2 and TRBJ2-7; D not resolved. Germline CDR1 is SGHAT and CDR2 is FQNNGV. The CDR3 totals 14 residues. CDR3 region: CTSRLARWWYEQYF. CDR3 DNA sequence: TGTACAAGTCGCTTAGCCCGGTGGTGGTACGAGCAGTACTTC.

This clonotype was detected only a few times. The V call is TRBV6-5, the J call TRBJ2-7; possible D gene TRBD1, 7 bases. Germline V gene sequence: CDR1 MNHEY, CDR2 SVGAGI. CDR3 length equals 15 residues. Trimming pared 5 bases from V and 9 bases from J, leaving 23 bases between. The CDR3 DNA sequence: TGTGCCAGCAGTACTACAGGGGCCACGCGGGATGGGCAGTACTTC. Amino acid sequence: CASSTTGATRDGQYF.

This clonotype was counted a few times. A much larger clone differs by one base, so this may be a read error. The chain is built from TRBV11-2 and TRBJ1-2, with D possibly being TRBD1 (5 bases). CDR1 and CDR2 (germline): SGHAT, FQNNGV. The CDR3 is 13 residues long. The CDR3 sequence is CASSFREGYGYAF. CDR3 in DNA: TGTGCCAGCAGCTTCAGGGAAGGCTATGGCTACGCCTTC.

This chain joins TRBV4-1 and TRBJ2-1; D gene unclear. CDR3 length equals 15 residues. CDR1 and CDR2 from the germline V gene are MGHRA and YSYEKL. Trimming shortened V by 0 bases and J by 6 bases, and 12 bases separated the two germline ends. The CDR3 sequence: CASSQERSAGNEQFF. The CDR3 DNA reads TGCGCCAGCAGCCAAGAGCGGTCGGCTGGCAATGAGCAGTTCTTC.

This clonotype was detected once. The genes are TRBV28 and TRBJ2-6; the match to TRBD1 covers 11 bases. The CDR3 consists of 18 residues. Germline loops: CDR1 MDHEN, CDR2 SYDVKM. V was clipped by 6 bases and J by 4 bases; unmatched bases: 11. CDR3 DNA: TGTGCCAGCAGAGTCGTGGGACAGGGGGTCATGGGGGCCAACGTCCTGACTTTC. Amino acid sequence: CASRVVGQGVMGANVLTF.

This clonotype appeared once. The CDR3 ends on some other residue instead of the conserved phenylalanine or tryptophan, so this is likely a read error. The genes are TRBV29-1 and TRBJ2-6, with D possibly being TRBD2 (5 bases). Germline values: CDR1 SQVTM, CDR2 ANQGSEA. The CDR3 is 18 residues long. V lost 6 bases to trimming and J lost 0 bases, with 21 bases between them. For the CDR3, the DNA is TGCAGCGTGGAGGAGCGACCTAACCTTTACTCTGGGGCCAACGTCCTGACTATC. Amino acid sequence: CSVEERPNLYSGANVLTI.

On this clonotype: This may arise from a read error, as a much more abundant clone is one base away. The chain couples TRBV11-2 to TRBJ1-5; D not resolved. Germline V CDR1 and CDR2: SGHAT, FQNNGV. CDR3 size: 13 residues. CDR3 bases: TGTGCCAACAGCTTATTTAGTGATCAGCCCCAGCATTTT. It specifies CANSLFSDQPQHF.

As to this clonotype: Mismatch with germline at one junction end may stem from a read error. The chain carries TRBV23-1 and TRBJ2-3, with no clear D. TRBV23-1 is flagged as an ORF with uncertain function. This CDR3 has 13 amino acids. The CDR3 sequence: CVSSQSPTDTQYF. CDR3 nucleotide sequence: TGCGTCAGCAGTCAATCGCCCACAGATACGCAGTATTTT.

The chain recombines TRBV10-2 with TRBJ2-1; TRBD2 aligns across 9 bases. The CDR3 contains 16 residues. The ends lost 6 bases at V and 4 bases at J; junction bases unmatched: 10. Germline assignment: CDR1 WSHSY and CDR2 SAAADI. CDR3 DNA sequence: TGCGCCAGCAGCACCCTTGAAGCGGGAGGATACAATGAGCAGTTCTTC. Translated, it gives CASSTLEAGGYNEQFF.

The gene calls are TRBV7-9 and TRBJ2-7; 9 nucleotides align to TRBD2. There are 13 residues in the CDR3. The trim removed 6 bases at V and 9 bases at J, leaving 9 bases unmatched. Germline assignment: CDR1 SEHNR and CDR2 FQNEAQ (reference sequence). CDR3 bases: TGTGCCAGCAGTATGGGGACTAGCTCAAGGCAGTACTTC. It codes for CASSMGTSSRQYF.

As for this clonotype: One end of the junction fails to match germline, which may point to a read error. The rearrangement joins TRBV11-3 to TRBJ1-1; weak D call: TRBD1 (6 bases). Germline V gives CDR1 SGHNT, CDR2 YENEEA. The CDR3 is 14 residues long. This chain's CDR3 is CASSLGAMITEAFF. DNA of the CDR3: TGTGCTAGCAGCCTGGGGGCGATGATCACTGAAGCTTTCTTT.

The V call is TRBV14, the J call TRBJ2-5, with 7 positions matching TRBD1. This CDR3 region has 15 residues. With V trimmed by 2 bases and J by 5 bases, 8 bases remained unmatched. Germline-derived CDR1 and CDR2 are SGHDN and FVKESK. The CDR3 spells CASSQIGQAKETQYF. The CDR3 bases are TGTGCCAGCAGCCAAATCGGACAGGCCAAGGAGACCCAGTACTTC.

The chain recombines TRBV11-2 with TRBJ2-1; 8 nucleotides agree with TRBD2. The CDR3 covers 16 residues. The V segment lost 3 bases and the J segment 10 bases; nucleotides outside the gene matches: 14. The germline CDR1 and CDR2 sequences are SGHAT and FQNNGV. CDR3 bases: TGTGCCAGCAGCTTGGATATAGGACTAGCCATTTGCGAGCAGTTCTTC. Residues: CASSLDIGLAICEQFF.

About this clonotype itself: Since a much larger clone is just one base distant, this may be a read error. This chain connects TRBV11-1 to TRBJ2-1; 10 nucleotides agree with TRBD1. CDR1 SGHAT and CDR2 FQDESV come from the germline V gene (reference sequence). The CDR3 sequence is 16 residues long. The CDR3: CASSSSTGGTGNELFF. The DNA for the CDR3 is TGTGCCAGCAGCTCATCGACAGGGGGCACGGGTAATGAGCTGTTCTTC.